The 31 T cell receptor beta chains below all came from one sample that was sequenced in a study of graft-versus-host responses after intestinal transplantation. Only in-frame clones appear in the TCRdb table, and some are missing; sequencing was by immunoSEQ multiplex PCR. Of around 69,000 clones in the sample, around 90% were seen once. These receptors lack a known antigen. Sequencing was performed on unstimulated CD8+ T cells sorted from spleen or lymph node cells, taken before transplant. These receptors came from a human donor who was the organ donor for an intestinal transplant.

This chain links TRBV7-6 with TRBJ2-1; 7 bases map to TRBD2. In germline, CDR1 is SGHVS, CDR2 FNYEAQ. V gave up 1 base and J gave up 7 bases; unmatched junction bases: 7. This CDR3 region has 15 residues. CDR3 loop: CASSLEAGDSNEQFF. In nucleotides, the CDR3 is TGTGCCAGCAGCTTAGAGGCGGGGGACTCTAATGAGCAGTTCTTC.

The V and J genes are TRBV6-1 and TRBJ2-7; the match to TRBD2 covers 7 bases. V lost 2 bases to trimming and J lost 1 base; unmatched junction nucleotides: 8. From germline, CDR1 is MNHNS and CDR2 SASEGT. The CDR3 is 16 amino acids. The CDR3 bases are TGTGCCAGCAGTGAACGGGGGGTCGGCCGGTCCTACGAGCAGTACGTC. Translating it yields CASSERGVGRSYEQYV.

The chain uses TRBV10-3 and TRBJ1-6, with a possible D match to TRBD1 (6 bases). V was trimmed by 7 bases and J by 7 bases, leaving 14 bases between them. CDR3 length equals 14 residues. CDR1 is ENHRY, CDR2 SYGVKD, per germline. CDR3 DNA: TGTGCCATCACATCCGCAGGGGAGAATTCACCCCTCCACTTT. The encoded protein is CAITSAGENSPLHF.

This chain uses TRBV6-1 with TRBJ2-7, with D tentatively TRBD1 (6 bases). Germline V gives CDR1 MNHNS, CDR2 SASEGT. The CDR3 loop spans 15 amino acids. V was shortened by 7 bases and J by 6 bases, with 22 bases between the two germline ends. The CDR3 is CASMVFDRPMFEQYV. Here the CDR3 DNA reads TGTGCCAGCATGGTCTTCGACAGGCCTATGTTCGAGCAGTACGTC.

This clone was detected only once. This chain joins TRBV4-1 and TRBJ1-2; maybe TRBD1 (5 bases). The CDR3 has 14 residues. With 0 bases removed from V and 4 bases from J, the gap between germline ends came to 9 bases. CDR1 and CDR2 (germline): MGHRA, YSYEKL. CDR3 sequence reads: CASSQDPGSYGYTF. CDR3 nucleotide sequence: TGCGCCAGCAGCCAAGATCCAGGGTCCTATGGCTACACCTTC.

The V call is TRBV7-9, the J call TRBJ1-5; D uncertain. The CDR3 is 16 residues long. The germline CDR1 and CDR2 sequences are SEHNR and FQNEAQ (reference sequence). V was clipped by 4 bases and J by 0 bases, with 13 bases between them. CDR3 amino acids: CASSSTDGYSNQPQHF. As DNA, the CDR3 is TGTGCCAGCAGCTCGACTGACGGATATAGCAATCAGCCCCAGCATTTT.

This rearrangement joins TRBV5-1 to TRBJ1-2; 9 bases fit TRBD1. The trim removed 1 base at V and 0 bases at J, leaving 10 bases unmatched. Germline CDR1 is SGHRS and CDR2 is YFSETQ. This CDR3 comprises 18 residues. The CDR3: CASSLPNRGLMANYGYTF. In nucleotides, the CDR3 is TGCGCCAGCAGCTTGCCCAACAGGGGGCTCATGGCTAACTATGGCTACACCTTC.

This chain links TRBV12-5 with TRBJ2-7; TRBD2 might be the D (5 bases). This CDR3 has 15 amino acids. Per the germline V gene, CDR1 is LGHNT and CDR2 is FRNRAP. The germline V and J ends were trimmed by 1 base and 4 bases, with 14 bases remaining between them. CDR3 region: CASGLAKLVTYEQYV. The CDR3 DNA reads as TGTGCTAGTGGTTTGGCCAAACTAGTTACTTACGAGCAGTACGTC.

The chain couples TRBV4-1 to TRBJ1-5, with 9 bases identical to TRBD1. This CDR3 contains 19 residues. Germline values: CDR1 MGHRA, CDR2 YSYEKL. Trimming at V came to 4 bases and at J to 0 bases, leaving 13 bases not matched to a gene. The CDR3 reads CASSPAAGTGLGSNQPQHF. The CDR3, as DNA: TGCGCCAGCAGCCCCGCGGCCGGGACAGGGTTGGGTAGCAATCAGCCCCAGCATTTT.

The chain links TRBV2 to TRBJ1-6; TRBD1 matches at 12 bases. The CDR3 runs 17 residues. The ends lost 1 base at V and 9 bases at J; junction bases unmatched: 7. Germline-derived CDR1 and CDR2 are SNHLY and FYNNEI. The CDR3 loop is CASSEGPGTGGGSPLHF. Written as DNA, the CDR3 is TGTGCCAGCAGTGAAGGCCCCGGGACAGGGGGCGGTTCACCCCTCCACTTT.

This chain joins TRBV28 and TRBJ1-3, with D possibly matching TRBD1 (6 bases). The CDR3 extends over 15 amino acids. Germline V gene lookup returns CDR1 MDHEN and CDR2 SYDVKM. V was clipped by 6 bases and J by 2 bases, with 14 bases between them. The chain's CDR3 is CASSPTGWAGNTIYF. CDR3 DNA: TGTGCCAGCAGCCCAACAGGGTGGGCTGGAAACACCATATATTTT.

The chain combines TRBV27 with TRBJ2-1, with TRBD2 matching 9 bases. The ends lost 5 bases at V and 9 bases at J; junction bases unmatched: 11. This CDR3 is built from 15 residues. Germline loops: CDR1 MNHEY, CDR2 SMNVEV (reference sequence). CDR3 sequence: CASSTIAGALGEQFF. CDR3 DNA: TGTGCCAGCAGTACGATAGCGGGGGCCTTGGGTGAGCAGTTCTTC.

The chain has TRBV4-3 and TRBJ2-5, with 7 bases matching TRBD1. The CDR3 contains 14 residues. The ends lost 3 bases at V and 5 bases at J; junction bases unmatched: 6. The germline V gene encodes CDR1 LGHNA and CDR2 YSLEER. As DNA, the CDR3 is TGCGCCAGCAGCCAGGGACAGTGGTCGGAGACCCAGTACTTC. Translating it yields CASSQGQWSETQYF.

The J gene is TRBJ2-7, the V gene TRBV7-9, with 8 bases aligning to TRBD1. Trimming cost V 5 bases and J 3 bases; bases outside gene matches: 9. Germline V gene data show CDR1 as SEHNR and CDR2 as FQNEAQ (reference sequence). The length of the CDR3 is 15 residues. The DNA for the CDR3 is TGTGCCAGCAGCGGGACAGGAGATAACTACTACGAGCAGTACGTC. Residues: CASSGTGDNYYEQYV.

This clone was seen a single time. V and J are TRBV27 and TRBJ1-6, with TRBD1 matching over 7 bases. The trim removed 0 bases at V and 7 bases at J, leaving 15 bases unmatched. Germline CDR1 MNHEY, CDR2 SMNVEV (reference sequence). This CDR3 spans 19 amino acids. The CDR3, as DNA: TGTGCCAGCAGTTTATCCTGGAGGACCGGGACAGCGAGGAATTCACCCCTCCACTTT. It yields the protein CASSLSWRTGTARNSPLHF.

The V gene is TRBV28, the J gene TRBJ2-7; a weak D match, TRBD2 (5 bases). Germline loops: CDR1 MDHEN, CDR2 SYDVKM. V lost 6 bases and J 0 bases, leaving 9 bases between the germline ends. This CDR3 region has 13 residues. CDR3 protein: CASSLTSSYEQYV. CDR3 nucleotide sequence: TGTGCCAGCAGCCTCACTAGCTCCTACGAGCAGTACGTC.

The J gene is TRBJ1-2, the V gene TRBV9; no definite D call. With 1 base removed from V and 8 bases from J, the gap between germline ends came to 21 bases. Germline CDR1 reads SGDLS; CDR2 reads YYNGEE. The CDR3 runs to 16 residues. DNA of the CDR3: TGTGCCAGCAGCGTACCGACGATGCGGATGCCTTGGGGCTACACCTTC. Translating gives CASSVPTMRMPWGYTF.

The chain uses TRBV6-5 and TRBJ2-3, with 9 bases identical to TRBD1. Germline assignment: CDR1 MNHEY and CDR2 SVGAGI. The CDR3 loop spans 14 amino acids. Trimming at V came to 9 bases and at J to 0 bases, leaving 4 bases not matched to a gene. CDR3 bases: TGTGCCAGTACCGGGACAGGGAGCACAGATACGCAGTATTTT. Its translation is CASTGTGSTDTQYF.

The V call is TRBV4-2, the J call TRBJ1-1; a weak D match, TRBD1 (5 bases). Per the germline V gene, CDR1 is LGHNA and CDR2 is YNFKEQ. This CDR3 has 14 amino acids. V was cut by 3 bases and J by 1 base, with 9 bases left in between. CDR3 sequence: CASSHLTGNTEAFF. In nucleotides, the CDR3 is TGTGCCAGCAGCCACCTTACAGGGAACACTGAAGCTTTCTTT.

The gene calls are TRBV19 and TRBJ1-2; D perhaps matches TRBD1 (6 bases). The CDR3 has 14 amino acids. The germline V gene has CDR1 LNHDA and CDR2 SQIVND (reference sequence). The ends were cut back, 3 bases at V and 3 bases at J, with 11 bases in the middle. CDR3 sequence (DNA): TGTGCCAGTAGTATCCAGGGGAGCGACTATGGCTACACCTTC. Translating it yields CASSIQGSDYGYTF.

The rearrangement uses TRBV5-6 and TRBJ1-6; D is possibly TRBD1 (6 bases). Germline V CDR1 and CDR2: SGHDT, YYEEEE. V lost 3 bases, J lost 9 bases, and 16 bases lay in between. The CDR3 is 15 residues long. CDR3 sequence: CASSWGPGVGSPLHF. The CDR3 nucleotides are TGTGCCAGCAGCTGGGGTCCAGGGGTTGGTTCACCCCTCCACTTT.

This clone was detected a few times. The chain combines TRBV6-5 with TRBJ1-6; D is possibly TRBD1 (5 bases). Germline lookup yields CDR1 MNHEY and CDR2 SVGAGI. With 8 bases removed from V and 8 bases from J, the gap between germline ends came to 10 bases. The CDR3 sequence is 12 residues long. CDR3 protein: CASRGFDSPLHF. CDR3 nucleotides: TGTGCCAGCCGGGGGTTCGATTCACCCCTCCACTTT.

The rearrangement uses TRBV6-5 and TRBJ1-2; maybe TRBD1 (5 bases). V was pared by 8 bases and J by 2 bases, with 6 bases between. The CDR3 is made up of 11 amino acids. CDR1 MNHEY and CDR2 SVGAGI come from the germline V gene. CDR3 in amino acids: CASSGNYGYTF. The CDR3 DNA reads as TGTGCCAGCTCAGGGAACTATGGCTACACCTTC.

V is TRBV5-1 and J is TRBJ1-4; TRBD1 matches 7 bases. Germline CDR1 is SGHRS and CDR2 is YFSETQ. V dropped 4 bases and J dropped 8; count of bases not matched to a gene: 14. There are 16 residues in the CDR3. The CDR3 loop reads CASSPGWRGLGEKLFF. The CDR3 DNA reads TGCGCCAGCAGCCCCGGCTGGAGGGGGCTGGGGGAAAAACTGTTTTTT.

The chain recombines TRBV6-1 with TRBJ1-3; D is unclear. The CDR3 extends over 16 amino acids. Trimming stripped 2 bases from V and 1 base from J, with 12 bases between. In germline, CDR1 is MNHNS, CDR2 SASEGT. Written as DNA, the CDR3 is TGTGCCAGCAGTGAATTCGAGGTTCTGTCTGGAAACACCATATATTTT. It is translated as CASSEFEVLSGNTIYF.

This chain uses TRBV5-6 with TRBJ2-7, with TRBD1 identical over 11 bases. This CDR3 comprises 16 residues. The V gene end was trimmed by 3 bases and the J gene end by 4 bases; junction bases not matched to a gene: 9. Germline loops: CDR1 SGHDT, CDR2 YYEEEE. This CDR3 is CASSSAGTGGIYEQYV. DNA for the CDR3: TGTGCCAGCAGCTCGGCCGGGACAGGGGGAATTTACGAGCAGTACGTC.

This clone has a handful of counts. J is TRBJ1-3 and V is TRBV18, with TRBD1 identical over 7 bases. The germline gives CDR1 KGHSH, CDR2 LQKENI. The CDR3 totals 16 residues. J gave up 3 bases and V 6 bases, and 11 bases lay outside the gene matches. CDR3 region: CASSEWQGGSGNTIYF. The CDR3 bases are TGTGCCAGCTCCGAGTGGCAAGGGGGCAGTGGAAACACCATATATTTT. Using reference TRBV18 and TRBJ1-3 for the parts outside the CDR3, the full variable domain is NAGVMQNPRHLVRRRGQEARLRCSPMKGHSHVYWYRQLPEEGLKFMVYLQKENIIDESGMPKERFSAEFPKEGPSILRIQQVVRGDSAAYFCASSEWQGGSGNTIYFGEGSWLTVV.

The rearrangement joins TRBV9 to TRBJ2-1; the match to TRBD2 covers 7 bases. Looked up from germline, CDR1 is SGDLS and CDR2 is YYNGEE. The CDR3 runs to 17 residues. V trimming: 1 base; J trimming: 8 bases; junction bases outside the gene matches: 15. The CDR3 DNA reads as TGTGCCAGCAGCGTACGTTTGGGACTATTGGTGGACGATGAGCAGTTCTTC. Residues: CASSVRLGLLVDDEQFF.

The chain links TRBV27 to TRBJ1-5; possible D gene TRBD1, 5 bases. CDR3 length: 16 amino acids. CDR1 MNHEY and CDR2 SMNVEV come from the germline V gene (reference sequence). Trimming removed 5 bases from V and 2 bases from J, with 16 bases in between. CDR3 sequence reads: CASSPGVPGGNQPQHF. The CDR3, as DNA: TGTGCCAGCAGTCCGGGGGTCCCGGGGGGCAATCAGCCCCAGCATTTT.

This chain joins TRBV6-5 and TRBJ2-1, with D possibly TRBD2 on 5 matching bases. Germline CDR1 is MNHEY and CDR2 is SVGAGI. There are 12 residues in the CDR3. V was trimmed by 0 bases and J by 10 bases, leaving 7 bases between them. The CDR3 reads CASSYSPSEQFF. CDR3 coding DNA: TGTGCCAGCAGTTACTCTCCTAGCGAGCAGTTCTTC.

The J gene is TRBJ1-5, the V gene TRBV27; 8 bases are a match to TRBD1. The CDR3 has 14 residues. The V segment lost 5 bases and the J segment 2 bases; nucleotides outside the gene matches: 2. Germline V gene sequence: CDR1 MNHEY, CDR2 SMNVEV (reference sequence). The CDR3 DNA is TGTGCCAGCAGTGCGACAGGGGGCAATCAGCCCCAGCATTTT. Translation gives CASSATGGNQPQHF.